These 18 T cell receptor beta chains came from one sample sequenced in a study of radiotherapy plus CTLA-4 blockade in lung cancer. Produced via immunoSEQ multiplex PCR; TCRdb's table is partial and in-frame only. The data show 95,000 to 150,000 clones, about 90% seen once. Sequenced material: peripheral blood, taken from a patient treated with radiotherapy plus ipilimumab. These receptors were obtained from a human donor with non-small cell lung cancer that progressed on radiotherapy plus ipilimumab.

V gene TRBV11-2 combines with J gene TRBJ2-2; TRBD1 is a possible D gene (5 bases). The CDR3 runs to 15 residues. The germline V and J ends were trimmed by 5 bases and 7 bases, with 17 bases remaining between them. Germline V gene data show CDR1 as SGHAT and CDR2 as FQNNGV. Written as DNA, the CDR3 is TGTGCCAGCAGCCTCCAGGGTTACACATTCGGGGAGCTGTTTTTT. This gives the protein CASSLQGYTFGELFF.

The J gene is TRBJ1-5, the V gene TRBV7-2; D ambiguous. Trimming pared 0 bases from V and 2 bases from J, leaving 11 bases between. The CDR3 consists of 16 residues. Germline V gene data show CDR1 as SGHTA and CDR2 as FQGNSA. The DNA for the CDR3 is TGTGCCAGCAGCTTAGCGGGTCAATTCGGCAATCAGCCCCAGCATTTT. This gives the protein CASSLAGQFGNQPQHF.

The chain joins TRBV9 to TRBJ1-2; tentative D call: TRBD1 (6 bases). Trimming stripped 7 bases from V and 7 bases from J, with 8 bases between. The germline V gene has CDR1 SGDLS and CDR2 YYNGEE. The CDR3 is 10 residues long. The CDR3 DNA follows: TGTGCCAGCTCAGGGGTTGGCTACACCTTC. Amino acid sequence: CASSGVGYTF.

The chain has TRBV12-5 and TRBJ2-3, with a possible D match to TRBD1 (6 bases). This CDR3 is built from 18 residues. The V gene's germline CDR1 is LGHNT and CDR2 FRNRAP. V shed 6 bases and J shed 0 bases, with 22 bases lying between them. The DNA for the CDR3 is TGTGCTAGTGGCCTGGGGGCGCTTGGACAGTCTAGCACAGATACGCAGTATTTT. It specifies CASGLGALGQSSTDTQYF.

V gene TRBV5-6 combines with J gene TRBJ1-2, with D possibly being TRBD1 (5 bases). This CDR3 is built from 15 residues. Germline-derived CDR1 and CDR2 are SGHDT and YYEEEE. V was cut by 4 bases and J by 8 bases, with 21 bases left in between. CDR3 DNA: TGTGCCAGCAGCCCTACTGAGACAGCCACGAGGGGCTACACCTTC. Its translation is CASSPTETATRGYTF.

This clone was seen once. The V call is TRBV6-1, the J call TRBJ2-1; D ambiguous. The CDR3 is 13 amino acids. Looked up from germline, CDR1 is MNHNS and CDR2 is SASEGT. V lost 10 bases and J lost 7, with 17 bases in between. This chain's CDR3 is CATRAPSWNEQFF. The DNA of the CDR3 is TGTGCCACCCGGGCCCCCTCCTGGAATGAGCAGTTCTTC.

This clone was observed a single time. The CDR3 DNA follows: TGTGCCAGCAGCCCTAGCGGGAGGTTCTACGAGCAGTACTTC. Protein: CASSPSGRFYEQYF. This chain uses TRBV11-2 with TRBJ2-7; TRBD2 aligns across 11 bases. V lost 5 bases to trimming and J lost 3 bases; unmatched junction nucleotides: 3. This CDR3 has 14 amino acids. Germline V gene lookup returns CDR1 SGHAT and CDR2 FQNNGV. The whole variable domain, filled in from reference TRBV11-2 and TRBJ2-7, reads EAGVAQSPRYKIIEKRQSVAFWCNPISGHATLYWYQQILGQGPKLLIQFQNNGVVDDSQLPKDRFSAERLKGVDSTLKIQPAKLEDSAVYLCASSPSGRFYEQYFGPGTRLTVT.

The CDR3 nucleotides read TGTGCCAGCAGTGCCAGACAGGGTGCGACTGAAGCTTTCTTT. As protein: CASSARQGATEAFF. The chain combines TRBV2 with TRBJ1-1, with 7 bases that match TRBD1. Germline CDR1 SNHLY, CDR2 FYNNEI. The junction had 7 bases not matched to a gene; V was cut back by 4 bases and J by 5 bases. This CDR3 spans 14 amino acids.

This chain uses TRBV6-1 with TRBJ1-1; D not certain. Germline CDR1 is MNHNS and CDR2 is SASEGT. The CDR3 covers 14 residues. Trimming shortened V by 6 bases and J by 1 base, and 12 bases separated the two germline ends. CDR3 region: CASSQRRGNTEAFF. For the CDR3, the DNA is TGTGCCAGCAGCCAACGGCGCGGGAACACTGAAGCTTTCTTT.

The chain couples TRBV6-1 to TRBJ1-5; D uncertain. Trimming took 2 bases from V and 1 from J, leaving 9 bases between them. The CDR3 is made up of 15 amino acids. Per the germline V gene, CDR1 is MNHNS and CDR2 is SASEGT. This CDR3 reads CASSEIGLSNQPQHF. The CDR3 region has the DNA TGTGCCAGCAGTGAAATCGGGTTGAGCAATCAGCCCCAGCATTTT.

The CDR3 sequence is CASRSSGRPPGELFF. DNA for the CDR3: TGTGCCAGTAGATCCAGCGGGAGGCCCCCCGGGGAGCTGTTTTTT. V usage is TRBV19 and J usage is TRBJ2-2, with TRBD2 identical over 9 bases. The V and J ends lost 6 bases and 6 bases, in that order; junction bases with no gene match: 8. The CDR3 is made up of 15 amino acids. Germline V gives CDR1 LNHDA, CDR2 SQIVND (reference sequence).

DNA of the CDR3: TGTGCCAGCAGTAAAGACAGGGGGCTGGAGCAGTTCTTC. It codes for CASSKDRGLEQFF. The chain uses TRBV2 and TRBJ2-1; 10 nucleotides line up with TRBD1. The junction had 5 bases not matched to a gene; V was cut back by 5 bases and J by 10 bases. Germline values: CDR1 SNHLY, CDR2 FYNNEI. The CDR3 contains 13 residues.

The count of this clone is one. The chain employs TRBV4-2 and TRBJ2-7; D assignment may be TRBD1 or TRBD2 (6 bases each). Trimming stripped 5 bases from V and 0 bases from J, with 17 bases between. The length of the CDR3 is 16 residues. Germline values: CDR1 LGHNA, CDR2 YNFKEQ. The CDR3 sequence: CASSTRGQGGSYEQYF. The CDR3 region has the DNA TGTGCCAGCAGCACACGGGGGCAAGGGGGCTCCTACGAGCAGTACTTC.

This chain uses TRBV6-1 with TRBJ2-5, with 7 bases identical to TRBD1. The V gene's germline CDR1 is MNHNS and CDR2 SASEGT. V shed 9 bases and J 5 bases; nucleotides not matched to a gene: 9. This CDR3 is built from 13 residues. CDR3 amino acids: CASTRGTTETQYF. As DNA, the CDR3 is TGTGCCAGTACCAGGGGGACGACGGAGACCCAGTACTTC.

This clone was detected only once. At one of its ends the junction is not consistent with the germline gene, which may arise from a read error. The DNA for the CDR3 is TGTGCTAGCAGTGCGCTGGAGGGGAACAATGAGCAGTTCTTC. This gives the protein CASSALEGNNEQFF. This chain joins TRBV7-7 and TRBJ2-1; D might be TRBD2 (6 bases). Germline V gene sequence: CDR1 SSHAT, CDR2 FNYEAQ (reference sequence). The CDR3 length is 14 residues.

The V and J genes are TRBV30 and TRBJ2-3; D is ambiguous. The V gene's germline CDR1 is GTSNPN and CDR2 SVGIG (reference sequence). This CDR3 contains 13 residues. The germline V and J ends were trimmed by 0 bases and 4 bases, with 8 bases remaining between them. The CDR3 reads CAWSVGRADTQYF. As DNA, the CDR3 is TGTGCCTGGAGTGTAGGCCGGGCAGATACGCAGTATTTT. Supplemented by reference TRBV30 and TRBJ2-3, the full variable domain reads SQTIHQWPATLVQPVGSPLSLECTVEGTSNPNLYWYRQAAGRGLQLLFYSVGIGQISSEVPQNLSASRPQDRQFILSSKKLLLSDSGFYLCAWSVGRADTQYFGPGTRLTVL.

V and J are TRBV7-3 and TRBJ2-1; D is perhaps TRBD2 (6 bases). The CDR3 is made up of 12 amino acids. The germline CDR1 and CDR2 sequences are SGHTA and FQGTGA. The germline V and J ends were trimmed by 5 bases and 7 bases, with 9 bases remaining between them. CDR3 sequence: CASSHGTNEQFF. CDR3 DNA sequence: TGTGCCAGCAGCCACGGGACTAATGAGCAGTTCTTC.

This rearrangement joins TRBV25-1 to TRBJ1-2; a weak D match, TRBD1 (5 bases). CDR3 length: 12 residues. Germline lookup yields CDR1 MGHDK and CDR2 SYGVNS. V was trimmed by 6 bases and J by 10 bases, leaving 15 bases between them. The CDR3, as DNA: TGTGCCAGCAGCCCGGGACCCAGCGTCTACACCTTC. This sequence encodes CASSPGPSVYTF.